This T cell receptor beta chain was profiled in a study of blood T cell repertoires in COVID-19. At the level of the study: Acute and convalescent COVID-19 specimens originated in the United States, Italy and Spain. The analysed material was cDNA or gDNA that came from T cells, B-cell-depleted T cells, or PBMCs.

Germline V gene sequence: CDR1 MNHEY, CDR2 SVGAGI. The CDR3 has 15 amino acids. Trimming stripped 6 bases from V and 8 bases from J, with 19 bases between. Source study methods: Counts of nucleated cells, estimated from reference gene primer amplification, were obtained. The assay was immunoSEQ multiplex PCR, and TCRdb's table has in-frame clones only and misses some. V, J and clone size are taken as reported in that table, and D and trimming were inferred from the DNA itself. The sample includes about 56,000 clones, roughly 90% of them seen just once. This chain connects TRBV6-5 to TRBJ1-4; no clear D gene. The sequencing input was peripheral blood. The TCR was taken from a human donor in a cohort sampled during active COVID-19. This CDR3 reads CASRRDGLQAEKLFF. CDR3 nucleotides: TGTGCCAGCAGACGAGATGGACTCCAGGCAGAAAAACTGTTTTTT.